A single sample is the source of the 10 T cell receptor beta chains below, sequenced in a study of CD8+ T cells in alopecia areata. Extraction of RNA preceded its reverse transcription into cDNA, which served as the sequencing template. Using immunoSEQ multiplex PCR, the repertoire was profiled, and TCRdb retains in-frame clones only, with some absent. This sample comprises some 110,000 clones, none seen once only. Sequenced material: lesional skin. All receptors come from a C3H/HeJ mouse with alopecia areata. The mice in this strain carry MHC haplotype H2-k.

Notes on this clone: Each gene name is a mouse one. CDR3 bases read: TGCACCTGCAGTTACTGGGGAGAA. It codes for CTCSYWGE. The full CDR3 sequence reads CTCSYWGETLYF. The chain has TRBV1 and TRBJ2-3; TRBD2 aligns across 7 bases. Coverage ceases 4 residues before the CDR3 finishes, and the germline J gene fills in the end. The CDR3 is 12 amino acids. Germline assignment: CDR1 NSQYPW and CDR2 LRSPGD (reference sequence).

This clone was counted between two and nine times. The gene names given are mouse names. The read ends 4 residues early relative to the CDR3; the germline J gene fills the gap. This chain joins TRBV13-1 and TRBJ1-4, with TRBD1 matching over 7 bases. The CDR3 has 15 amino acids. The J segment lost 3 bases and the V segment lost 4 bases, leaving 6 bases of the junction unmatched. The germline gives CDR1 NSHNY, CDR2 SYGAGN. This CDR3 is CASSLPGQPNERLFF. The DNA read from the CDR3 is TGTGCCAGCAGTCTACCGGGACAGCCCAACGAA.

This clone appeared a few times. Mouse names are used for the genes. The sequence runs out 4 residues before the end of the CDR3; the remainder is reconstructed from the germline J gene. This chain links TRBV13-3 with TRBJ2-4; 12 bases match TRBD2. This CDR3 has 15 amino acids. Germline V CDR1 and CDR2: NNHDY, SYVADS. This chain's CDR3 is CASSDPDWGGNTLYF. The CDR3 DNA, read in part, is TGTGCCAGCAGTGACCCGGACTGGGGGGGAAAC.

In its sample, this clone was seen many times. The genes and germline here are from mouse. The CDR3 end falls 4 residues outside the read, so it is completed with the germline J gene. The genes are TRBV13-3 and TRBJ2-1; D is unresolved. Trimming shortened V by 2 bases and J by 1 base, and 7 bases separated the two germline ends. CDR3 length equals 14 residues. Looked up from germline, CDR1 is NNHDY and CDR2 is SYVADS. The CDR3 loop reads CASSENKNYAEQFF. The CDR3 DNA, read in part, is TGTGCCAGCAGTGAGAACAAAAACTATGCT.

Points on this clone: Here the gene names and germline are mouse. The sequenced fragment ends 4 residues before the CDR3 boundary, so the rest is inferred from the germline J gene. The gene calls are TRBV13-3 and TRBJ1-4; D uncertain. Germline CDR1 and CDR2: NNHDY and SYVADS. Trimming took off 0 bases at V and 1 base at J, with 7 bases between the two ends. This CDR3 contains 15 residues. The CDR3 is CASSDGQDSNERLFF. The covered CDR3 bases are TGTGCCAGCAGTGATGGGCAGGATTCCAACGAA.

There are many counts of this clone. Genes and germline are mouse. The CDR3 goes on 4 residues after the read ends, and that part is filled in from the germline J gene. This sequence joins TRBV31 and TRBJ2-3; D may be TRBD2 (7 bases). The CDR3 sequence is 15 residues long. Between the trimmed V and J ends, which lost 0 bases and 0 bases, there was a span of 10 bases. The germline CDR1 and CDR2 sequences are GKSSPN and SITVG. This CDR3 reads CAWSLGGPSAETLYF. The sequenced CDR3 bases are TGTGCCTGGAGTCTAGGGGGGCCTAGTGCAGAA.

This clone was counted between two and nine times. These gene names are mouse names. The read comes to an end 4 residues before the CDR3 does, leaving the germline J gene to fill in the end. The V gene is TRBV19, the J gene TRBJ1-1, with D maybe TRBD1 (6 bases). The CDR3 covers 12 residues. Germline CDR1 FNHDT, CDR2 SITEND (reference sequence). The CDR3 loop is CASRSQGKEVFF. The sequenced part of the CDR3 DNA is TGTGCCAGCAGATCACAGGGAAAA.

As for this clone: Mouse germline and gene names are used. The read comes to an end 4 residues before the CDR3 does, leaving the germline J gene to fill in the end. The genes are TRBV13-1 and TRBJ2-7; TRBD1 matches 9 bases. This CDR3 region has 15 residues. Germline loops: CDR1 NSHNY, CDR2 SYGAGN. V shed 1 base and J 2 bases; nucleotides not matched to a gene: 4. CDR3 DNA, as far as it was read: TGTGCCAGCAGTGATCCGGGACAGGGCCCCTAT. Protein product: CASSDPGQGPY. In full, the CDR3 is CASSDPGQGPYEQYF.

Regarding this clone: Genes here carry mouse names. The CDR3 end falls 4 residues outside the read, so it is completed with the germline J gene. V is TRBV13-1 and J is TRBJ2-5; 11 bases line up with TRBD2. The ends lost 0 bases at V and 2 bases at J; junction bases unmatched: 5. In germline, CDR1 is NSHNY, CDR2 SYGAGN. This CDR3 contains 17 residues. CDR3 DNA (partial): TGTGCCAGCAGTGATGGAGGGACTGGGGGATCCCAAGAC. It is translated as CASSDGGTGGSQD. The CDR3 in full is CASSDGGTGGSQDTQYF.

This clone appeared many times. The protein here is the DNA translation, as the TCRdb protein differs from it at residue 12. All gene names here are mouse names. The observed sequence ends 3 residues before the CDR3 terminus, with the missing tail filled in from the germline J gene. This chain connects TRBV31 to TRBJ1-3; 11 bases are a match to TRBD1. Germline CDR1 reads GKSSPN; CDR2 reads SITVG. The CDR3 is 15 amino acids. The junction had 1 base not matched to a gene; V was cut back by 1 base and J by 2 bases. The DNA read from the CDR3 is TGTGCCTGGAGTCCGGGACAGGGGGCTGGAAATACG. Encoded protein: CAWSPGQGAGNT. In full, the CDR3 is CAWSPGQGAGNTLYF. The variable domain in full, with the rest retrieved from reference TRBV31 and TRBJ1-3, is AQTIHQWPVAEIKAVGSPLSLGCTIKGKSSPNLYWYWQATGGTLQQLFYSITVGQVESVVQLNLSASRPKDDQFILSTEKLLLSHSGFYLCAWSPGQGAGNTLYFGEGSRLIVV.